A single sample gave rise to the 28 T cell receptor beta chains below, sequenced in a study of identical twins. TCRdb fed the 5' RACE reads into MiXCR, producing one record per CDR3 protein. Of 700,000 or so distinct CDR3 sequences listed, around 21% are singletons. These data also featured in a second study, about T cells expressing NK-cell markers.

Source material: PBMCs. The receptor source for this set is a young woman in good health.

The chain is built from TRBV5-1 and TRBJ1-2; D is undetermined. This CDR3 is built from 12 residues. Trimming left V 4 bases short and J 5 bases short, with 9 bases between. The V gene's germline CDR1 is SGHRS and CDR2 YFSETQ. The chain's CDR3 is CASSRDPYGYTF. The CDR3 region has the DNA TGCGCCAGCAGCCGTGATCCTTATGGCTACACCTTC.

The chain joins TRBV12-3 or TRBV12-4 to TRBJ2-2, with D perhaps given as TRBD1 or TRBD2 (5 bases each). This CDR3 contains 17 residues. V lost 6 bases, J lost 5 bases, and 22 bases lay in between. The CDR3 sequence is CASRPGTLATVTGELFF. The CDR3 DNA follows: TGTGCCAGCAGACCGGGGACCCTAGCAACAGTGACCGGGGAGCTGTTTTTT.

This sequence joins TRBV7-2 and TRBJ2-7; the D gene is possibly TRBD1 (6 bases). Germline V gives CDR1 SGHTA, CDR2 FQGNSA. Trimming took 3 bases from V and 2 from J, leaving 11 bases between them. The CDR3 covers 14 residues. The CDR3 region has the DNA TGTGCCAGCAGCTTCACAGGGAGAGCCTACGAGCAGTACTTC. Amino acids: CASSFTGRAYEQYF.

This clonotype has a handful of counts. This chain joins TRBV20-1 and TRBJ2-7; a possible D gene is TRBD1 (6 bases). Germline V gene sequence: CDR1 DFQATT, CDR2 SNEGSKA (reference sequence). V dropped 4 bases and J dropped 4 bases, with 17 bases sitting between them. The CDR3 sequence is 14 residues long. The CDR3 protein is CSAKPGASGYEQYF. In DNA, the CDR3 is TGCAGTGCTAAACCAGGGGCTAGTGGGTACGAGCAGTACTTC.

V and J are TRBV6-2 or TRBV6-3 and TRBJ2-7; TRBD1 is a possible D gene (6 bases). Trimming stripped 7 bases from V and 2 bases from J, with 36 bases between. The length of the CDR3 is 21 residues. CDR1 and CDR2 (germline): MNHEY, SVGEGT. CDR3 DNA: TGTGCCAGCAACTTACCCCCCCGTGTTTGGGTCAAGGACAGCTGGGCCTACGAGCAGTACTTC. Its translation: CASNLPPRVWVKDSWAYEQYF.

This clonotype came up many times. The CDR3 loop reads CASSLSGGVSYNEQFF. The CDR3 DNA is TGTGCCAGCAGCCTTAGCGGGGGAGTTTCCTACAATGAGCAGTTCTTC. The chain combines TRBV7-3 with TRBJ2-1; 9 bases align to TRBD2. CDR1 SGHTA and CDR2 FQGTGA come from the germline V gene. With 5 bases clipped from V and 1 base from J, the junction kept 6 bases outside the gene matches. This CDR3 region has 16 residues.

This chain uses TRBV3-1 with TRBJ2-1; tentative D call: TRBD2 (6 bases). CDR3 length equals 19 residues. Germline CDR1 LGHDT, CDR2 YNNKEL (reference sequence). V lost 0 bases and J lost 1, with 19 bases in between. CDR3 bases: TGTGCCAGCAGCCAAGAATGGGGTTTGGCGGGAACATCCTACAATGAGCAGTTCTTC. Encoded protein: CASSQEWGLAGTSYNEQFF.

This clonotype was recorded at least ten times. CDR3 bases: TGCAGCGTCGAGGGACAGGGCTACGAGCAGTACTTC. This gives the protein CSVEGQGYEQYF. The chain couples TRBV29-1 to TRBJ2-7, with 9 bases aligning to TRBD1. CDR1 and CDR2 from the germline V gene are SQVTM and ANQGSEA. This CDR3 comprises 12 residues. V shed 6 bases, J shed 3 bases, and the junction held 3 bases outside the gene matches.

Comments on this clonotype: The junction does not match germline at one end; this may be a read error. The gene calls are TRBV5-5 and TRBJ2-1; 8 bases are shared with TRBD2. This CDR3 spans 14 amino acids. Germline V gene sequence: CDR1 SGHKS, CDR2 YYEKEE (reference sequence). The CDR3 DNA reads TGTGCCATCAGCCCGGGGGGGCTCTGCAATGAGCAGTTCTTC. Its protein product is CAISPGGLCNEQFF.

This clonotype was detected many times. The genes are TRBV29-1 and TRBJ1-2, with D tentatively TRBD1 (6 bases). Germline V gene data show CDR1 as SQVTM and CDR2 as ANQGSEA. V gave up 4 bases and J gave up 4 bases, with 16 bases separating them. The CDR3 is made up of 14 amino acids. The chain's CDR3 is CSVVVGGAPYGYTF. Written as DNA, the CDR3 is TGCAGCGTTGTGGTCGGGGGCGCCCCCTATGGCTACACCTTC.

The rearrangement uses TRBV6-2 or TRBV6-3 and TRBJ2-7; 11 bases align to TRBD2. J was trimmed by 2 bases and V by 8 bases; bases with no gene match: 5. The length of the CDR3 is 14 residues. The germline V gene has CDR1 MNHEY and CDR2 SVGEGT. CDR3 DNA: TGTGCCAGCGCGACTAGCGGGAAACCCTACGAGCAGTACTTC. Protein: CASATSGKPYEQYF.

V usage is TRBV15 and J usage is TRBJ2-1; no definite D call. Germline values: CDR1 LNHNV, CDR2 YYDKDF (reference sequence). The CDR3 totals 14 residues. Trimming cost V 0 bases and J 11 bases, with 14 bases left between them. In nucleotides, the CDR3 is TGTGCCACCAGCAGAGAGCCTAATTTGGGGAAGCAGTTCTTC. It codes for CATSREPNLGKQFF.

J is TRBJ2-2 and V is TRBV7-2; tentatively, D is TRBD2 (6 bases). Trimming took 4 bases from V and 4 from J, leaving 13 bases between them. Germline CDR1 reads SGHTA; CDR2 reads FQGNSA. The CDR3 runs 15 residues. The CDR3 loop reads CASSYPSASTGELFF. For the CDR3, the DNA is TGTGCCAGCAGCTACCCTAGCGCATCCACCGGGGAGCTGTTTTTT. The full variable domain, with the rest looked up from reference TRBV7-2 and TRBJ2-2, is GAGVSQSPSNKVTEKGKDVELRCDPISGHTALYWYRQSLGQGLEFLIYFQGNSAPDKSGLPSDRFSAERTGGSVSTLTIQRTQQEDSAVYLCASSYPSASTGELFFGEGSRLTVL.

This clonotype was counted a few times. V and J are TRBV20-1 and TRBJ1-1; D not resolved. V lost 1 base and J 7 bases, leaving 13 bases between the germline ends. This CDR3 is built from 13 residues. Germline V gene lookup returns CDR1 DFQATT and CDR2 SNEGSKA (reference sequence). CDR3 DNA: TGCAGTGCTAGAGTTTACGGTTTAATTGAAGCTTTCTTT. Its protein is CSARVYGLIEAFF.

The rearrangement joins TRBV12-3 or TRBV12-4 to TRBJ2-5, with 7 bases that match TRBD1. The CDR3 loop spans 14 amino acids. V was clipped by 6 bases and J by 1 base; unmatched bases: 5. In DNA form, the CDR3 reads TGTGCCAGCAGGCGAACAGGGGTCCAAGAGACCCAGTACTTC. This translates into CASRRTGVQETQYF.

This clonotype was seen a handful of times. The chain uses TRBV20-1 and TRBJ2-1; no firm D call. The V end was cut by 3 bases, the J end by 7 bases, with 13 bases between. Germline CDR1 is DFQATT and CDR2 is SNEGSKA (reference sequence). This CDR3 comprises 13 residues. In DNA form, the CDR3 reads TGCAGTGCTAGTCCTCTAGGTACGAATGAGCAGTTCTTC. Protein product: CSASPLGTNEQFF.

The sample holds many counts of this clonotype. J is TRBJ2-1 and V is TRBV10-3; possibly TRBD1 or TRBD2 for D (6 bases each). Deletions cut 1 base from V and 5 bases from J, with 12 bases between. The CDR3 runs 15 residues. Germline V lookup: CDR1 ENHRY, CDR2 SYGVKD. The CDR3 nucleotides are TGTGCCATCAGTGAGTTAGGGGGGTCGAACAATGAGCAGTTCTTC. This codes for CAISELGGSNNEQFF.

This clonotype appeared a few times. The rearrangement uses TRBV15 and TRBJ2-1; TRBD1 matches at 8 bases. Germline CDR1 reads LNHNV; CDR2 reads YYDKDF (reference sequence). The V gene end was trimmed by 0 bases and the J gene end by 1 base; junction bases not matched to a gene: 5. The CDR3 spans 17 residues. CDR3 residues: CATSRDGRQGSYNEQFF. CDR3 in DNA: TGTGCCACCAGCAGAGATGGGAGACAGGGGTCCTACAATGAGCAGTTCTTC.

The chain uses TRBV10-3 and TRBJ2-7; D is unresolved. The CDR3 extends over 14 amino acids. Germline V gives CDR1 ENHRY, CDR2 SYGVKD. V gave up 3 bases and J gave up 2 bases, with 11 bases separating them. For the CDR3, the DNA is TGTGCCATCAGTGATGTAGGAATTACCTACGAGCAGTACTTC. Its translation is CAISDVGITYEQYF.

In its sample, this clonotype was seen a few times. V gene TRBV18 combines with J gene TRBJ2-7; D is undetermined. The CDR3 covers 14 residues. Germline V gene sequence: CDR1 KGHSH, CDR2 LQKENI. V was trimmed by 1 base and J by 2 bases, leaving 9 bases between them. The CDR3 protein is CASSPQSGPYEQYF. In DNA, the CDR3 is TGTGCCAGCTCACCACAGTCCGGACCCTACGAGCAGTACTTC.

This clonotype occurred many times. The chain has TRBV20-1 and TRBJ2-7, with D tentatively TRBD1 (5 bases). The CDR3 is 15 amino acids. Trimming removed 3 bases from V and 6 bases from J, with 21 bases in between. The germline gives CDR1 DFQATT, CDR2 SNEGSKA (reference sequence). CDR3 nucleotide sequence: TGCAGTGCTAGGGGGATCGGGCAGGGAATACCCGAGCAGTACTTC. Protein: CSARGIGQGIPEQYF.

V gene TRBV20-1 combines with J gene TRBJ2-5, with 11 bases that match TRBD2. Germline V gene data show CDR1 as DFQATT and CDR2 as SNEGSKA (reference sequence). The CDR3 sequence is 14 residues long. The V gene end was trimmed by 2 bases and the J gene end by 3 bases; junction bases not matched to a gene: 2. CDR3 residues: CSARIAGGEETQYF. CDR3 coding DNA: TGCAGTGCTAGAATAGCGGGGGGGGAAGAGACCCAGTACTTC.

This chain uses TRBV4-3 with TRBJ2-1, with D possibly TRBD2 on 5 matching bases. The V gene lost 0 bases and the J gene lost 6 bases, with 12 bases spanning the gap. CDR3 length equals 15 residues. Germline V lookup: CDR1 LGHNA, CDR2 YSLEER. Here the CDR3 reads CASSQEETTFNEQFF. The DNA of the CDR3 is TGCGCCAGCAGCCAAGAGGAGACTACTTTCAATGAGCAGTTCTTC.

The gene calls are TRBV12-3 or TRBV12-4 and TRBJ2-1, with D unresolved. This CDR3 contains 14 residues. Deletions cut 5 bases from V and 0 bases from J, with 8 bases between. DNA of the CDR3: TGTGCCAGCAGTAGCAGCCTCTCCTACAATGAGCAGTTCTTC. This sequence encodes CASSSSLSYNEQFF.

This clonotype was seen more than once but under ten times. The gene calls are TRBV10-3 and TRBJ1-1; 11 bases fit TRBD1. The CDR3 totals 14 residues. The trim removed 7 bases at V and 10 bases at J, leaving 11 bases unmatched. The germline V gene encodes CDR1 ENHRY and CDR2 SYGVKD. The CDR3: CAITVDRGPGGAFF. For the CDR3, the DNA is TGTGCCATCACCGTGGACAGGGGGCCAGGCGGAGCTTTCTTT.

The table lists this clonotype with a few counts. CDR3 DNA sequence: TGTGCCAGCACCGGGTTTGGGGCCAACGTCCTGACTTTC. Its translation: CASTGFGANVLTF. V and J are TRBV27 and TRBJ2-6; no clear D gene. Germline V gene lookup returns CDR1 MNHEY and CDR2 SMNVEV (reference sequence). Trimming shortened V by 7 bases and J by 3 bases, and 7 bases separated the two germline ends. The CDR3 is made up of 13 amino acids.

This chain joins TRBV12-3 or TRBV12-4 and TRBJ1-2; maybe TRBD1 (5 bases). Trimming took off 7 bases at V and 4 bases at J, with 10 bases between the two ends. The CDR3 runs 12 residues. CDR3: CASTMGPYGYTF. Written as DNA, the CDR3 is TGTGCCAGCACCATGGGACCCTATGGCTACACCTTC.

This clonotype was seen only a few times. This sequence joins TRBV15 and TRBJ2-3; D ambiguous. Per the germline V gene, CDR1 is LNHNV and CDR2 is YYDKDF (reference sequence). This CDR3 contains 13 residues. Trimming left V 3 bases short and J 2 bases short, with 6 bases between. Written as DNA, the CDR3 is TGTGCCACCAGCAGGCCGAACACAGATACGCAGTATTTT. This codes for CATSRPNTDTQYF.